This entry concerns a single T cell receptor (beta chain). The V gene's germline CDR1 is MDHEN and CDR2 SYDVKM. The J segment lost 2 bases and the V segment lost 9 bases, leaving 4 bases of the junction unmatched. This CDR3 spans 13 amino acids. Using immunoSEQ multiplex PCR, the repertoire was profiled, and TCRdb retains in-frame clones only, with some absent. The sample holds about 130,000 clones, 89% seen once. The data were taken from a study of T cells in localized non-small cell lung cancer. This TCR came from an older female donor with stage I lung adenocarcinoma. The material sequenced was peripheral blood, taken before any cancer treatment. The chain employs TRBV28 and TRBJ2-1, with 7 bases aligning to TRBD2. The CDR3 loop is CASRTRAYNEQFF. The CDR3 DNA follows: TGTGCCAGTAGGACTAGGGCCTACAATGAGCAGTTCTTC.